The 20 T cell receptor beta chains reported below all come from one sample, sequenced in a study of T cells in Graves' hyperthyroidism and ophthalmopathy. Amplification of TCR beta CDR3 regions used RNA as the template. Primed by the HTBI set, a first-round RT-PCR was run on the TCR CDR3. TCRdb analysed the multiplex PCR reads with MiXCR anew, one entry per CDR3 protein. The repertoire holds over 400,000 distinct CDR3 sequences, with under 15% as singletons. Material for sequencing was blood. All receptors come from a man between 18 and 29 years old with Graves' ophthalmopathy.

This rearrangement joins TRBV4-1 to TRBJ2-3, with no clear D. V gave up 1 base and J gave up 5 bases, with 7 bases separating them. The CDR3 consists of 13 residues. Germline V gene sequence: CDR1 MGHRA, CDR2 YSYEKL. The CDR3 loop reads CASSQVKGDTQYF. The CDR3 nucleotides read TGCGCCAGCAGCCAAGTGAAGGGAGATACGCAGTATTTT.

This clonotype has a count of ten or more. The chain couples TRBV20-1 to TRBJ2-3; maybe TRBD2 (5 bases). CDR1 is DFQATT, CDR2 SNEGSKA, per germline (reference sequence). The CDR3 totals 14 residues. The ends were cut back, 5 bases at V and 6 bases at J, with 18 bases in the middle. The CDR3 nucleotides are TGCAGTGCTCAGGCCCTAGCTGGGTCGGATACGCAGTATTTT. Protein sequence: CSAQALAGSDTQYF.

In this sample, this clonotype turned up many times. This chain links TRBV11-3 with TRBJ2-5; D is possibly TRBD1 (6 bases). Trimming removed 5 bases from V and 0 bases from J, with 13 bases in between. The CDR3 is 15 residues long. Germline assignment: CDR1 SGHNT and CDR2 YENEEA. As DNA, the CDR3 is TGTGCCAGCAGCCCGTGGGGGCGGTACCAAGAGACCCAGTACTTC. Protein: CASSPWGRYQETQYF.

This clonotype appeared many times. The rearrangement joins TRBV24-1 to TRBJ2-3; weak D call: TRBD2 (5 bases). The germline gives CDR1 KGHDR, CDR2 SFDVKD. Trimming took off 0 bases at V and 0 bases at J, with 9 bases between the two ends. CDR3 length: 16 residues. The CDR3 sequence is CATSDLVTGSTDTQYF. The CDR3 DNA is TGTGCCACCAGTGATTTGGTGACGGGGAGCACAGATACGCAGTATTTT.

This clonotype was seen once. The rearrangement joins TRBV27 to TRBJ1-2, with 7 bases matching TRBD1. CDR1 and CDR2 (germline): MNHEY, SMNVEV (reference sequence). Trimming removed 1 base from V and 8 bases from J; junction bases left unmatched: 4. CDR3 size: 13 residues. CDR3 residues: CASSLFGTAGYTF. The CDR3, as DNA: TGTGCCAGCAGTTTATTCGGGACAGCGGGCTACACCTTC.

This chain joins TRBV6-2 or TRBV6-3 and TRBJ1-4; maybe TRBD1 (6 bases). The CDR3 runs to 16 residues. From germline, CDR1 is MNHEY and CDR2 SVGEGT. With 1 base removed from V and 0 bases from J, the gap between germline ends came to 9 bases. CDR3 region: CASSYWDKPTNEKLFF. The CDR3 nucleotides read TGTGCCAGCAGTTACTGGGACAAGCCAACTAATGAAAAACTGTTTTTT.

This clonotype was recorded at least ten times. J is TRBJ2-5 and V is TRBV6-1; 7 nucleotides match TRBD1. The V segment lost 5 bases and the J segment 14 bases; nucleotides outside the gene matches: 8. This CDR3 spans 11 amino acids. CDR1 is MNHNS, CDR2 SASEGT, per germline. The chain's CDR3 is CASSYQGVFYF. In DNA form, the CDR3 reads TGTGCCAGCAGTTATCAGGGGGTGTTTTACTTC.

This clonotype was observed many times. The J gene is TRBJ2-7, the V gene TRBV27, with TRBD1 matching 9 bases. CDR1 and CDR2 from the germline V gene are MNHEY and SMNVEV (reference sequence). With V trimmed by 0 bases and J by 4 bases, 7 bases remained unmatched. This CDR3 has 16 amino acids. The CDR3: CASSLSVDRGDYEQYF. CDR3 coding DNA: TGTGCCAGCAGTTTATCAGTGGACAGGGGTGATTACGAGCAGTACTTC.

The J gene is TRBJ1-2, the V gene TRBV3-1, with D possibly TRBD1 on 5 matching bases. V gave up 2 bases and J gave up 8 bases, with 12 bases separating them. Germline values: CDR1 LGHDT, CDR2 YNNKEL (reference sequence). The CDR3 totals 13 residues. CDR3 sequence: CASSQSGIGGYTF. CDR3 bases: TGTGCCAGCAGCCAATCAGGGATTGGAGGCTACACCTTC.

This clonotype was counted only a few times. The rearrangement uses TRBV7-9 and TRBJ1-5; 7 bases agree with TRBD1. This CDR3 contains 15 residues. Germline V gene data show CDR1 as SEHNR and CDR2 as FQNEAQ (reference sequence). The trim removed 1 base at V and 6 bases at J, leaving 6 bases unmatched. The CDR3 sequence is CASSLGAGGGQPQHF. The CDR3 DNA reads as TGTGCCAGCAGCTTAGGGGCAGGGGGTGGTCAGCCCCAGCATTTT.

This clonotype was observed at least ten times. The chain uses TRBV7-2 and TRBJ2-5; 8 nucleotides align to TRBD1. Germline V gives CDR1 SGHTA, CDR2 FQGNSA. This CDR3 has 14 amino acids. Trimming took 4 bases from V and 0 from J; bases not matched to a gene: 1. CDR3 amino acids: CASSSDRDQETQYF. CDR3 coding DNA: TGTGCCAGCAGCTCGGACAGGGACCAAGAGACCCAGTACTTC. Full variable domain (rest looked up from reference TRBV7-2 and TRBJ2-5): GAGVSQSPSNKVTEKGKDVELRCDPISGHTALYWYRQSLGQGLEFLIYFQGNSAPDKSGLPSDRFSAERTGGSVSTLTIQRTQQEDSAVYLCASSSDRDQETQYFGPGTRLLVL.

This clonotype turned up a few times. The V gene is TRBV19, the J gene TRBJ2-3, with D perhaps TRBD1 (6 bases). The germline V gene has CDR1 LNHDA and CDR2 SQIVND (reference sequence). There are 16 residues in the CDR3. V was cut by 4 bases and J by 5 bases, with 19 bases left in between. The CDR3 region is CASSTDSLRVGDTQYF. The DNA for the CDR3 is TGTGCCAGTAGTACGGACAGTTTGAGGGTTGGAGATACGCAGTATTTT.

In its sample, this clonotype was seen many times. V and J are TRBV7-9 and TRBJ2-7, with D perhaps matching TRBD1 or TRBD2 (6 bases each). Germline V CDR1 and CDR2: SEHNR, FQNEAQ (reference sequence). There are 13 residues in the CDR3. The CDR3 region has the DNA TGTGCAATCGGAGGGGGGCGAGCTTACGAGCAGTACTTC. It yields the protein CAIGGGRAYEQYF.

This clonotype was counted at least ten times. The chain carries TRBV7-2 and TRBJ2-4; TRBD2 matches at 10 bases. CDR1 and CDR2 from the germline V gene are SGHTA and FQGNSA. Germline trimming cut 1 base from V and 8 bases from J; bases unmatched to any gene: 5. The length of the CDR3 is 15 residues. DNA of the CDR3: TGTGCCAGCAGCTTAGTAGCGGGGGGTGGGGACATTCAGTACTTC. Its protein product is CASSLVAGGGDIQYF.

This clonotype was counted ten times or more. This chain connects TRBV30 to TRBJ2-3, with D possibly being TRBD2 (5 bases). This CDR3 contains 14 residues. Deletions cut 7 bases from V and 2 bases from J, with 16 bases between. Germline V CDR1 and CDR2: GTSNPN, SVGIG (reference sequence). The CDR3 loop reads CASSGVIITDTQYF. CDR3 bases: TGTGCCTCATCCGGGGTGATAATCACAGATACGCAGTATTTT.

The genes are TRBV7-2 and TRBJ2-7; no definite D call. The V end lost 5 bases, the J end lost 0 bases, and 14 bases lay between the germline ends. Germline V gene lookup returns CDR1 SGHTA and CDR2 FQGNSA. The CDR3 loop spans 15 amino acids. The CDR3 DNA reads as TGTGCCAGCAGCCTATCCGGGTTCTCCTCCTACGAGCAGTACTTC. Protein: CASSLSGFSSYEQYF.

This clonotype was detected ten times or more. This sequence joins TRBV14 and TRBJ2-3; TRBD1 or TRBD2 may be the D gene (5 bases each). V lost 3 bases to trimming and J lost 7 bases, with 11 bases between them. CDR1 and CDR2 from the germline V gene are SGHDN and FVKESK. This CDR3 is 13 amino acids long. CDR3 in DNA: TGTGCCAGCAGCCATGGGGCCGGGAATACGCAGTATTTT. This encodes CASSHGAGNTQYF.

In DNA form, the CDR3 reads TGTGCCAGTAGTATAGTTTCTCGCGATGAGCAGTTCTTC. Protein: CASSIVSRDEQFF. The chain employs TRBV19 and TRBJ2-1; D not certain. The CDR3 runs 13 residues. Germline values: CDR1 LNHDA, CDR2 SQIVND (reference sequence). Trimming cost V 1 base and J 8 bases, with 9 bases left between them.

This clonotype was seen a few times. The chain is built from TRBV10-3 and TRBJ2-1; TRBD2 matches 7 bases. CDR1 is ENHRY and CDR2 is SYGVKD in the germline V gene. After removal of 4 bases from V and 4 bases from J, the junction contained 10 bases not matched to a gene. The CDR3 covers 16 residues. The CDR3, as DNA: TGTGCCATCAGTGTAACCGGGACTATCGAGTACAATGAGCAGTTCTTC. Translating it yields CAISVTGTIEYNEQFF.

The chain joins TRBV7-3 to TRBJ1-1; D uncertain. Germline V CDR1 and CDR2: SGHTA, FQGTGA. V was trimmed by 2 bases and J by 4 bases, leaving 8 bases between them. CDR3 length: 13 residues. The CDR3 spells CASSLEDGTEAFF. For the CDR3, the DNA is TGTGCCAGCAGCTTAGAGGATGGCACTGAAGCTTTCTTT. Drawing the rest from reference TRBV7-3 and TRBJ1-1, the complete variable domain is GAGVSQTPSNKVTEKGKYVELRCDPISGHTALYWYRQSLGQGPEFLIYFQGTGAADDSGLPNDRFFAVRPEGSVSTLKIQRTERGDSAVYLCASSLEDGTEAFFGQGTRLTVV.